The 17 T cell receptor beta chains below all came from one sample that was sequenced in a study of shared clonotypes between healthy human individuals (dated by TCRdb to about 2020). Preparation of the library involved the immunoSEQ multiplex PCR assay. Sourced from immuneACCESS, this table was stored by TCRdb with only in-frame sequences that have V and J called. A share of the clones is absent; for the studies checked, an unresolved V gene accounts for under half, and the remainder has no known explanation. The sample table records 980,000 or so clones; about three quarters of these occur just once. About 1.5% of the sample lies in the top ten. The sequencing sample was made of memory CD4+ T cells sorted from blood. The sample's cell subset or site, from its label and the paper: CD45RA-negative fraction. The receptors come from a man between 18 and 29 years old in good health.

There are a few counts of this clone. The chain uses TRBV25-1 and TRBJ1-6; the D is unclear. Trimming removed 2 bases at V and 6 bases at J, with 8 bases between. Germline loops: CDR1 MGHDK, CDR2 SYGVNS. CDR3 length equals 14 residues. CDR3 bases: TGTGCCAGCAGTGAAAGCCAACCTAATTCACCCCTCCACTTT. It yields the protein CASSESQPNSPLHF.

This clone was observed a few times. The CDR3 loop is CASSQDRWRDTEAFF. DNA of the CDR3: TGTGCCAGCAGCCAGGACCGTTGGAGGGACACTGAAGCTTTCTTT. The chain has TRBV14 and TRBJ1-1; D not certain. V was trimmed by 3 bases and J by 3 bases, leaving 14 bases between them. The V gene's germline CDR1 is SGHDN and CDR2 FVKESK. The CDR3 spans 15 residues.

Concerning this clone: It is likely a read error: a sequence one base away is far more abundant. This chain uses TRBV6-1 with TRBJ1-6; TRBD1 matches at 9 bases. The CDR3 extends over 14 amino acids. From germline, CDR1 is MNHNS and CDR2 SASEGT. V shed 8 bases and J 8 bases; nucleotides not matched to a gene: 7. The DNA of the CDR3 is TGTGCCAGCGCTTGGACAGGGGAATATTCACCCCTCCACTTT. It translates to CASAWTGEYSPLHF.

The chain couples TRBV12-5 to TRBJ1-6, with 9 nucleotides matching TRBD1. The germline V gene has CDR1 LGHNT and CDR2 FRNRAP. Trimming removed 5 bases from V and 10 bases from J; junction bases left unmatched: 12. There are 16 residues in the CDR3. CDR3 in DNA: TGTGCTAGTGGTCCCCCTAAGACAGGGGGAGGATCACCCCTCCACTTT. Encoded protein: CASGPPKTGGGSPLHF.

This clone was seen a single time. The chain couples TRBV7-9 to TRBJ2-7; perhaps TRBD1 as D (6 bases). V lost 5 bases, J lost 5 bases, and 22 bases lay in between. Germline CDR1 reads SEHNR; CDR2 reads FQNEAQ (reference sequence). There are 16 residues in the CDR3. As DNA, the CDR3 is TGTGCCAGCAGCCCACCCCCTGCCGGCAGGGGCCACGAGCAGTACTTC. Protein: CASSPPPAGRGHEQYF.

With respect to this clone: Within the sample, other DNA sequences also encode this same CDR3. The CDR3 DNA follows: TGTGCCATCAGTGATCGGACAGGGAACACTGAAGCTTTCTTT. It specifies CAISDRTGNTEAFF. This chain joins TRBV10-3 and TRBJ1-1; 7 bases are shared with TRBD1. Trimming at V came to 3 bases and at J to 1 base, leaving 2 bases not matched to a gene. The CDR3 is 14 amino acids. The germline CDR1 and CDR2 sequences are ENHRY and SYGVKD.

This chain uses TRBV5-5 with TRBJ1-1, with D perhaps matching TRBD1 (5 bases). Germline values: CDR1 SGHKS, CDR2 YYEKEE (reference sequence). This CDR3 is built from 14 residues. V was trimmed by 1 base and J by 2 bases, leaving 9 bases between them. The chain's CDR3 is CASSLRTGNTEAFF. The CDR3 coding sequence is TGTGCCAGCAGCTTGCGAACAGGTAACACTGAAGCTTTCTTT.

This clone turned up a few times. Other DNA sequences in the same sample also yield this CDR3. The chain couples TRBV5-1 to TRBJ2-2, with a weak D call TRBD2 (5 bases). Germline V gene sequence: CDR1 SGHRS, CDR2 YFSETQ. This CDR3 spans 15 amino acids. V was shortened by 0 bases and J by 1 base, with 7 bases between the two germline ends. The CDR3 coding sequence is TGCGCCAGCAGCTTGGTTGCGGGGAACACCGGGGAGCTGTTTTTT. It specifies CASSLVAGNTGELFF.

The CDR3 is CAWSVKSGNTIYF. Written as DNA, the CDR3 is TGTGCCTGGAGTGTAAAGTCTGGAAACACCATATATTTT. The chain is built from TRBV30 and TRBJ1-3; D is unresolved. This CDR3 has 13 amino acids. Germline V lookup: CDR1 GTSNPN, CDR2 SVGIG (reference sequence). With 0 bases removed from V and 1 base from J, the gap between germline ends came to 4 bases.

This chain joins TRBV5-1 and TRBJ2-6; D possibly corresponds to TRBD1 (5 bases). The CDR3 totals 19 residues. CDR1 and CDR2 from the germline V gene are SGHRS and YFSETQ. V lost 0 bases and J lost 0, with 16 bases in between. The CDR3 nucleotides are TGCGCCAGCAGCTTGGTGGTCAGGACAATGATCTCTGGGGCCAACGTCCTGACTTTC. It yields the protein CASSLVVRTMISGANVLTF. Together with reference TRBV5-1 and TRBJ2-6, the CDR3 gives the full variable domain: KAGVTQTPRYLIKTRGQQVTLSCSPISGHRSVSWYQQTPGQGLQFLFEYFSETQRNKGNFPGRFSGRQFSNSRSEMNVSTLELGDSALYLCASSLVVRTMISGANVLTFGAGSRLTVL.

The chain has TRBV4-3 and TRBJ1-1; D is unresolved. Germline V lookup: CDR1 LGHNA, CDR2 YSLEER. The CDR3 is 15 residues long. V lost 0 bases, J lost 4 bases, and 12 bases lay in between. CDR3 sequence (DNA): TGCGCCAGCAGCCAAGACGGAGGGATGGGCACTGAAGCTTTCTTT. The encoded protein is CASSQDGGMGTEAFF.

In its sample, this clone was seen a few times. Other DNA sequences in this specimen translate into the identical CDR3. This sequence joins TRBV15 and TRBJ2-7; D call uncertain. V gave up 0 bases and J gave up 4 bases, with 4 bases separating them. The V gene's germline CDR1 is LNHNV and CDR2 YYDKDF (reference sequence). This CDR3 is built from 12 residues. The CDR3 spells CATSRDGYEQYF. As DNA, the CDR3 is TGTGCCACCAGCAGAGATGGGTACGAGCAGTACTTC.

V and J are TRBV7-9 and TRBJ2-5, with no clear D. The CDR3 is 13 amino acids. Germline V gives CDR1 SEHNR, CDR2 FQNEAQ (reference sequence). The germline V and J ends were trimmed by 5 bases and 5 bases, with 12 bases remaining between them. The CDR3 DNA follows: TGTGCCAGCAGCAACGCAAGGCGGGAGACCCAGTACTTC. It translates to CASSNARRETQYF.

V and J are TRBV30 and TRBJ1-6; D is unclear. Trimming left V 0 bases short and J 8 bases short, with 14 bases between. Per germline, CDR1 GTSNPN and CDR2 SVGIG (reference sequence). This CDR3 is 15 amino acids long. The CDR3 loop reads CAWSVGLGTDSPLHF. The CDR3 region has the DNA TGTGCCTGGAGTGTAGGTCTAGGTACAGATTCACCCCTCCACTTT. The full variable domain, its missing parts supplied by reference TRBV30 and TRBJ1-6, is SQTIHQWPATLVQPVGSPLSLECTVEGTSNPNLYWYRQAAGRGLQLLFYSVGIGQISSEVPQNLSASRPQDRQFILSSKKLLLSDSGFYLCAWSVGLGTDSPLHFGNGTRLTVT.

This clone has a single count. The rearrangement joins TRBV4-1 to TRBJ2-5; D unresolved. This CDR3 has 14 amino acids. Trimming cost V 1 base and J 7 bases, with 13 bases left between them. The germline V gene encodes CDR1 MGHRA and CDR2 YSYEKL. CDR3 in amino acids: CASSQGLGLGTQYF. In DNA, the CDR3 is TGCGCCAGCAGCCAAGGGCTGGGCCTGGGGACCCAGTACTTC.

This clone came up once. This chain uses TRBV25-1 with TRBJ1-4; D is unresolved. CDR3 length: 14 amino acids. Per germline, CDR1 MGHDK and CDR2 SYGVNS. The ends were cut back, 2 bases at V and 5 bases at J, with 9 bases in the middle. The CDR3 region is CASSESSLNEKLFF. Here the CDR3 DNA reads TGTGCCAGCAGTGAAAGCAGCCTCAATGAAAAACTGTTTTTT.

This clone was seen only once. The V call is TRBV7-6, the J call TRBJ1-2, with 8 bases aligning to TRBD1. Germline CDR1 reads SGHVS; CDR2 reads FNYEAQ. This CDR3 contains 15 residues. Trimming cost V 4 bases and J 1 base; bases outside gene matches: 5. The CDR3, as DNA: TGTGCCAGCAGCTCCGGACAGGGACTTAACTATGGCTACACCTTC. Translation: CASSSGQGLNYGYTF.